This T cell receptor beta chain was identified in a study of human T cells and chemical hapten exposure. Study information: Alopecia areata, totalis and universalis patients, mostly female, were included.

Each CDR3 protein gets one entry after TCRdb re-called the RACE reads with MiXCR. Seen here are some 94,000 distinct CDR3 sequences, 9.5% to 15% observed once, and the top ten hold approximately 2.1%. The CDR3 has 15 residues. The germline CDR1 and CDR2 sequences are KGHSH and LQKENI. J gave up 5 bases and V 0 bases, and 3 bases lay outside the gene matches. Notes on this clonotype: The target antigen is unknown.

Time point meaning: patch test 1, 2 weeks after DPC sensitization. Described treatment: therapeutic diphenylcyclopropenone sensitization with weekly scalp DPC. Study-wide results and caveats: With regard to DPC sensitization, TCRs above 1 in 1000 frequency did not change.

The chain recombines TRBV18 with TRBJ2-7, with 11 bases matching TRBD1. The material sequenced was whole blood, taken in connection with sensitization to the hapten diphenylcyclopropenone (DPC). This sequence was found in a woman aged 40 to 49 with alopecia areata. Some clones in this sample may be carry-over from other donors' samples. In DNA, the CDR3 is TGTGCCAGCTCACCACCGATGGGACAGGGGGACGAGCAGTACTTC. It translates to CASSPPMGQGDEQYF.